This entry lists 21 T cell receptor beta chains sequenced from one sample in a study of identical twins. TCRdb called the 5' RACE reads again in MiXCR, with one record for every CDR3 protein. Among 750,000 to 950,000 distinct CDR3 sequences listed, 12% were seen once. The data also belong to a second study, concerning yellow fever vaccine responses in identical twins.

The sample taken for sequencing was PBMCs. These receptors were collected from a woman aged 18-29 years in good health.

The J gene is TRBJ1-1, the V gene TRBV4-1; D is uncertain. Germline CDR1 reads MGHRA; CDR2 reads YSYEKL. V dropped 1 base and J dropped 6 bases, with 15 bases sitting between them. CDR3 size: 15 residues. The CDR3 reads CASSQGRHYPAEAFF. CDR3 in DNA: TGCGCCAGCAGCCAAGGACGACACTACCCCGCTGAAGCTTTCTTT.

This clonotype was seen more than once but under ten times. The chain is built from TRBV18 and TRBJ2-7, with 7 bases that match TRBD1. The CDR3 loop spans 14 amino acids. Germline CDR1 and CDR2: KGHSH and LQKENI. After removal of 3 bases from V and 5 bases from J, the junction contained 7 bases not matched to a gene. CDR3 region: CASSPRQGNNEQYF. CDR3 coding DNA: TGTGCCAGCTCACCGAGACAGGGTAACAACGAGCAGTACTTC.

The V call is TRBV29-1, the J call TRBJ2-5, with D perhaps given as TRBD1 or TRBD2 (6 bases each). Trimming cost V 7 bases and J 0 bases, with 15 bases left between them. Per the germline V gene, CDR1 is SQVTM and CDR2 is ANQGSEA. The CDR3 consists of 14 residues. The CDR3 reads CSAPRGPNQETQYF. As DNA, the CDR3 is TGCAGCGCTCCTCGGGGGCCCAACCAAGAGACCCAGTACTTC.

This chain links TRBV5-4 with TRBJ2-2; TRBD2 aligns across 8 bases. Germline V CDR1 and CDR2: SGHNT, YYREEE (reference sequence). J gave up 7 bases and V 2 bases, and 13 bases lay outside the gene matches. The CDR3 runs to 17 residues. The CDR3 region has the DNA TGTGCCAGCAGCTTCAACGCCGGGACTAGATGGGTCGGGGAGCTGTTTTTT. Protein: CASSFNAGTRWVGELFF.

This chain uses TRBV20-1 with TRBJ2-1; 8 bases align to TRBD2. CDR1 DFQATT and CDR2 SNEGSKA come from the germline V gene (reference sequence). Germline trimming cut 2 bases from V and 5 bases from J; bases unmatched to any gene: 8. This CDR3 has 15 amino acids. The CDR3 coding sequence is TGCAGTGCTAGATACGGGGGGGCATTAAACAATGAGCAGTTCTTC. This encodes CSARYGGALNNEQFF.

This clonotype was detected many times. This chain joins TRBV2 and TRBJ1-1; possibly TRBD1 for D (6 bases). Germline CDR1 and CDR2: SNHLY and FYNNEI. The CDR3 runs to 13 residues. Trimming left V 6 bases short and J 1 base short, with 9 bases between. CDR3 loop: CASSEQGNTEAFF. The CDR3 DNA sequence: TGTGCCAGCAGCGAACAGGGGAACACTGAAGCTTTCTTT.

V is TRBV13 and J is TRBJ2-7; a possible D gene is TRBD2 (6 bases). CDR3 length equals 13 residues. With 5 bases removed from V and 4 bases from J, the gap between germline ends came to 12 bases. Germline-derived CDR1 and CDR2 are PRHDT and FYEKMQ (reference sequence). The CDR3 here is CASSPSRGYEQYF. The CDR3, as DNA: TGTGCCAGCAGCCCCTCTCGGGGGTACGAGCAGTACTTC.

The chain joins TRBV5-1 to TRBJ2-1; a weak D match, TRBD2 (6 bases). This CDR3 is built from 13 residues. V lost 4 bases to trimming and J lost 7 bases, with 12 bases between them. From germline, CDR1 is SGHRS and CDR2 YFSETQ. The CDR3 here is CASSPGEANEQFF. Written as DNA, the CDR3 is TGCGCCAGCAGCCCGGGGGAAGCTAATGAGCAGTTCTTC.

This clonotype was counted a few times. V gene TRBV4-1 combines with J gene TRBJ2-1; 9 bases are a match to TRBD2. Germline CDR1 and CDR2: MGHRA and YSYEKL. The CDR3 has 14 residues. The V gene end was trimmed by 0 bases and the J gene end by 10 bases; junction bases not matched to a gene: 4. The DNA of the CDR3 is TGCGCCAGCAGCCAAGAGCTAGCGGGATTGGAGCAGTTCTTC. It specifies CASSQELAGLEQFF.

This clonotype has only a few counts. In nucleotides, the CDR3 is TGCAGCGTTTCTGCCGAGACTAGCGGGGGAGAGCAGTTCTTC. Residues: CSVSAETSGGEQFF. The V gene is TRBV29-1, the J gene TRBJ2-1; 12 nucleotides match TRBD2. Germline V CDR1 and CDR2: SQVTM, ANQGSEA. V lost 5 bases, J lost 10 bases, and 9 bases stayed unmatched. The CDR3 is 14 residues long.

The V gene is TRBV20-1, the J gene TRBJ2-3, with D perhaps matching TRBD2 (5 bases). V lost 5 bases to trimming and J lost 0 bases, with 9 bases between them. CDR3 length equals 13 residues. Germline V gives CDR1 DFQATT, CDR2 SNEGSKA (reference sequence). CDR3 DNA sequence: TGCAGTGCTGGACTGCCAAGCACAGATACGCAGTATTTT. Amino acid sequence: CSAGLPSTDTQYF.

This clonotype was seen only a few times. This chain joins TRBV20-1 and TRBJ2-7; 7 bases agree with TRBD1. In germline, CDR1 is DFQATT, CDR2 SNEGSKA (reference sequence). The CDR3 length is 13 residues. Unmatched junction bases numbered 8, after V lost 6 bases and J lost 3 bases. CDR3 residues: CSARPGTDYEQYF. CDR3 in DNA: TGCAGTGCCCGACCCGGGACAGACTACGAGCAGTACTTC.

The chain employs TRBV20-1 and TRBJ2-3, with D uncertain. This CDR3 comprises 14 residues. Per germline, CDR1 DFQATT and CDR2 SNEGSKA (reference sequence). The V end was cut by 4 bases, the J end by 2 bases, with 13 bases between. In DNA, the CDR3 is TGCAGTGCTAAGGTGTGGCTTACCACAGATACGCAGTATTTT. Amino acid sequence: CSAKVWLTTDTQYF.

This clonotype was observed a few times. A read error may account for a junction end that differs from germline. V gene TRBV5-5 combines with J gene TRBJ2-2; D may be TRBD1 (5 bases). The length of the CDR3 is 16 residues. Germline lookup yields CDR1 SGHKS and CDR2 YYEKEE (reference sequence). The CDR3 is CASSKSGAVNTEELFF. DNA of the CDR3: TGTGCCAGCAGCAAAAGTGGGGCGGTGAACACCGAGGAGCTGTTTTTT.

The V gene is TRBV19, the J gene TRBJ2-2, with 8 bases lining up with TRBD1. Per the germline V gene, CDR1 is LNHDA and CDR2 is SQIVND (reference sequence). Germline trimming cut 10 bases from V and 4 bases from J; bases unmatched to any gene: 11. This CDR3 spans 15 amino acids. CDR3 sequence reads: CATRQGLDGTGELFF. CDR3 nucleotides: TGTGCCACTCGACAGGGGCTTGATGGCACCGGGGAGCTGTTTTTT.

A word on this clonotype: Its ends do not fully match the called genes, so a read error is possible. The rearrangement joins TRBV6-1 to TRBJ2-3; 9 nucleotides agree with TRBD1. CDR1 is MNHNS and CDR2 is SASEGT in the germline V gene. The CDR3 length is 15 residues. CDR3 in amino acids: CDSRGQGSQKDTQYF. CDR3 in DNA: TGTGACAGCAGGGGACAGGGAAGTCAGAAAGATACGCAGTATTTT.

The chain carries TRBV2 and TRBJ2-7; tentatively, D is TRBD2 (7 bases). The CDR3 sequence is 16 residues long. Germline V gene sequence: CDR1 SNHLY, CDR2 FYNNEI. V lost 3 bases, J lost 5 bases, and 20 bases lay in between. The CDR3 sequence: CASSDSAGAPLHEQYV. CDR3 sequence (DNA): TGTGCCAGCAGTGATTCCGCGGGGGCCCCCCTTCACGAGCAGTACGTC.

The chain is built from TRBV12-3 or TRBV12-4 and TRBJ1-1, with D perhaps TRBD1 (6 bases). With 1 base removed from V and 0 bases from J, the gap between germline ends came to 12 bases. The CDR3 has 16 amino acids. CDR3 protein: CASSLVWGALNTEAFF. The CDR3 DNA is TGTGCCAGCAGTTTAGTTTGGGGGGCTTTGAACACTGAAGCTTTCTTT.

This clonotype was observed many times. The CDR3 bases are TGTGCCAGCAAATTTTCTAGCGGGAGCAAAAGCACAGATACGCAGTATTTT. It yields the protein CASKFSSGSKSTDTQYF. The chain has TRBV6-1 and TRBJ2-3; the match to TRBD2 covers 10 bases. Looked up from germline, CDR1 is MNHNS and CDR2 is SASEGT. The CDR3 has 17 amino acids. With 7 bases clipped from V and 0 bases from J, the junction kept 10 bases outside the gene matches.

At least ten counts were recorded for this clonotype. The CDR3 bases are TGTGCCAGCAGTTATTCCTCAGGGGTCACTGAAGCTTTCTTT. It translates to CASSYSSGVTEAFF. This chain joins TRBV7-2 and TRBJ1-1; D is possibly TRBD1 (6 bases). V was clipped by 6 bases and J by 4 bases, with 15 bases between them. The germline V gene has CDR1 SGHTA and CDR2 FQGNSA. This CDR3 comprises 14 residues.

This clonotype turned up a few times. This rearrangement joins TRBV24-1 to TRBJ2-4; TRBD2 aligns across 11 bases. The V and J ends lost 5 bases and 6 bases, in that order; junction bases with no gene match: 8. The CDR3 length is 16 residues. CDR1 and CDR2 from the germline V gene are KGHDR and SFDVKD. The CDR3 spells CATSGATSGSLNIQYF. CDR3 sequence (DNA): TGTGCCACCAGTGGCGCCACTAGCGGGAGTTTAAACATTCAGTACTTC.